Listed below are T cell receptor beta chains from one sample, sequenced in a study of blood T cell repertoires in COVID-19. This table comes from immunoSEQ multiplex PCR, and its TCRdb copy is limited to in-frame clones, with some not included. Of 50,000 to 55,000 clones listed, over 75% are singletons. The specimen sequenced was peripheral blood. The receptors originated from a man aged 45-65 years with active COVID-19. Each CDR3 is given with its conserved first and last residue. A D gene is named only where the DNA matches it firmly. A clone size is listed for some rows: how often the clone was seen (once, few, many), or a class if it is expanded.

size,J,D,V,CDR3,DNA
-,TRBJ2-5,-,TRBV7-7,CASSLGAGGSQETQYF,TGTGCTAGCAGCTTAGGGGCGGGTGGATCACAAGAGACCCAGTACTTC
-,TRBJ1-4,TRBD1,TRBV27,CASSLSYRGRANEKLFF,TGTGCCAGCAGTTTATCGTACAGGGGGAGGGCTAATGAAAAACTGTTTTTT
once,TRBJ1-3,-,TRBV19,CASSPGGLISGNTIYF,TGTGCCAGTAGTCCTGGGGGCCTTATCTCTGGAAACACCATATATTTT
few,TRBJ2-7,-,TRBV1,CTSSLPRGVGGYHEQYF,TGCACCAGCAGCCTGCCAAGGGGAGTTGGGGGGTACCACGAGCAGTACTTC
-,TRBJ2-7,TRBD1,TRBV9,CASSDRGLEQYF,TGTGCCAGCAGCGACAGGGGGCTCGAGCAGTACTTC
-,TRBJ1-1,-,TRBV5-1,CASSTDRDEAFF,TGCGCCAGCAGCACAGACAGAGATGAAGCTTTCTTT
-,TRBJ2-2,TRBD1,TRBV7-9,CASSLVGTGGTGELFF,TGTGCCAGCAGCTTGGTCGGTACAGGGGGCACCGGGGAGCTGTTTTTT
-,TRBJ2-3,-,TRBV9,CASSVGRTTGDTQYF,TGTGCCAGCAGCGTAGGAAGGACCACAGGGGATACGCAGTATTTT
-,TRBJ1-4,-,TRBV5-6,CASRYSDRPANEKLFF,TGTGCCAGCAGGTACTCCGACAGGCCAGCTAATGAAAAACTGTTTTTT
-,TRBJ2-3,-,TRBV7-2,CASSLPVTETPSTDTQYF,TGTGCCAGCAGCTTGCCCGTGACTGAAACCCCTAGCACAGATACGCAGTATTTT
-,TRBJ1-1,-,TRBV7-9,CASSSSPEAFF,TGTGCCAGCAGCTCTTCCCCTGAAGCTTTCTTT
-,TRBJ2-3,-,TRBV30,CAWSLSTGDTQYF,TGTGCCTGGAGCCTGTCTACAGGAGATACGCAGTATTTT
once,TRBJ2-1,TRBD2,TRBV7-9,CASSRRTSGSVHEQFF,TGTGCCAGCAGCCGGCGTACTAGCGGGTCGGTGCATGAGCAGTTCTTC
-,TRBJ1-6,-,TRBV6-6,CASRPQGLPPLHF,TGTGCCAGCAGGCCTCAGGGGTTACCACCCCTCCACTTT
few,TRBJ2-7,-,TRBV30,CAWTYKGLTYEQYF,TGTGCCTGGACCTATAAAGGACTTACCTACGAGCAGTACTTC
few,TRBJ1-3,-,TRBV2,CASSDEGHSGNTIYF,TGTGCCAGCAGTGACGAGGGACATAGTGGAAACACCATATATTTT
-,TRBJ2-1,TRBD1,TRBV4-1,CASSQRQGREQFF,TGCGCCAGCAGCCAAAGACAGGGACGCGAGCAGTTCTTC
-,TRBJ2-1,TRBD1,TRBV13,CASSPGGQGTDEQFF,TGTGCCAGCAGCCCCGGGGGACAGGGGACGGATGAGCAGTTCTTC
-,TRBJ2-2,-,TRBV24-1,CATRDGSTGELFF,TGTGCCACCAGAGACGGGTCCACCGGGGAGCTGTTTTTT
-,TRBJ1-1,TRBD1,TRBV3-1/TRBV3-2,CASSLSGQGRSFF,TGTGCCAGCAGCCTTTCGGGACAGGGGAGGTCTTTCTTT
-,TRBJ1-5,-,TRBV2,CASTETGTSQPQHF,TGTGCCAGCACGGAAACCGGGACATCTCAGCCCCAGCATTTT
-,TRBJ1-2,TRBD1,TRBV19,CASSETGSYGYTF,TGTGCCAGTAGTGAGACAGGGTCGTATGGCTACACCTTC
few,TRBJ2-7,-,TRBV3-1/TRBV3-2,CASSHPPGGGVYEQYF,TGTGCCAGCAGCCACCCCCCGGGGGGCGGTGTATACGAGCAGTACTTC
once,TRBJ2-1,TRBD2,TRBV24-1,CATSDGEGRYNEQFF,TGTGCCACCAGTGATGGGGAGGGGAGGTACAATGAGCAGTTCTTC
-,TRBJ1-1,TRBD1,TRBV27,CASTTGVGAEAFF,TGTGCCAGCACCACAGGGGTGGGTGCTGAAGCTTTCTTT
-,TRBJ2-2,-,TRBV9,CASSVELGRAGELFF,TGTGCCAGCAGCGTAGAGCTGGGTCGGGCCGGGGAGCTGTTTTTT
-,TRBJ1-3,-,TRBV7-8,CASSKRGQPQSSSGNTIYF,TGTGCCAGCAGCAAACGGGGACAACCACAGAGTTCTTCTGGAAACACCATATATTTT
-,TRBJ1-1,TRBD1,TRBV27,CASFRGYSEAFF,TGTGCCAGCTTCAGGGGGTACTCTGAAGCTTTCTTT
once,TRBJ1-1,TRBD1,TRBV18,CASSPGTGGLNTEAFF,TGTGCCAGCTCACCCGGGACAGGGGGCCTGAACACTGAAGCTTTCTTT
-,TRBJ1-5,TRBD1,TRBV27,CASSTGAYSNQPQHF,TGTGCCAGCAGTACAGGGGCTTATAGCAATCAGCCCCAGCATTTT
-,TRBJ1-1,TRBD1,TRBV7-9,CASSFVGTGGNTEAFF,TGTGCCAGCAGCTTCGTTGGGACAGGAGGGAACACTGAAGCTTTCTTT
-,TRBJ1-2,TRBD1,TRBV7-2,CASSVGQGYGYTF,TGTGCCAGCAGCGTGGGACAGGGTTATGGCTACACCTTC
-,TRBJ2-3,TRBD2,TRBV4-3,CASSRLAADTQYF,TGCGCCAGCAGCCGGCTAGCGGCAGATACGCAGTATTTT
-,TRBJ2-1,TRBD2,TRBV18,CASSPTSGAYNEQFF,TGTGCCAGCTCACCGACTAGCGGGGCCTACAATGAGCAGTTCTTC
-,TRBJ2-7,-,TRBV5-6,CASSLGAAYEQYF,TGTGCCAGCAGCTTAGGAGCGGCCTACGAGCAGTACTTC
-,TRBJ2-1,TRBD1,TRBV7-9,CASSLPLFRDSVNNEQFF,TGTGCCAGCAGCTTACCCCTTTTTCGGGACAGCGTAAACAATGAGCAGTTCTTC
few,TRBJ2-1,TRBD2,TRBV7-2,CASSLAGVYNEQFF,TGTGCCAGCAGCCTAGCGGGAGTCTACAATGAGCAGTTCTTC
-,TRBJ2-7,-,TRBV5-1,CASRPLGSSYEQYF,TGCGCCAGCAGGCCCCTCGGGAGCAGCTACGAGCAGTACTTC
-,TRBJ1-5,-,TRBV19,CASIGEYSNQPQHF,TGTGCCAGTATCGGGGAATATAGCAATCAGCCCCAGCATTTT
-,TRBJ2-3,TRBD1,TRBV27,CASSLQRTGLTDTQYF,TGTGCCAGCAGTTTACAACGGACAGGACTTACAGATACGCAGTATTTT
-,TRBJ2-7,TRBD2,TRBV4-1,CASSLSGSFSYEQYF,TGCGCCAGCAGCCTTAGCGGGAGCTTCTCCTACGAGCAGTACTTC
-,TRBJ2-5,-,TRBV13,CASSLRVSTSRQRTQYF,TGTGCCAGCAGCTTAAGAGTGAGCACTAGCCGCCAGCGGACCCAGTACTTC
-,TRBJ2-1,TRBD1,TRBV19,CATSRDREYNEQFF,TGTGCCACGTCCCGGGACAGGGAGTACAATGAGCAGTTCTTC
-,TRBJ2-7,TRBD2,TRBV5-1,CASSSGTSGSYEQYF,TGCGCCAGCAGCTCCGGGACTAGCGGGTCCTACGAGCAGTACTTC
few,TRBJ2-7,TRBD2,TRBV19,CASSKLGLAMGEQYF,TGTGCCAGTAGTAAACTGGGACTAGCGATGGGCGAGCAGTACTTC